This TCR beta chain came from a study of T cells after yellow fever vaccination. Overall study context: SMART-Seq v4 Ultra Low Input served to prepare low-cell-number fractions. Findings of the study overall: Researchers cautioned that FACS-sorted repertoires could harbor abundant clonotypes contaminating from the bulk population.

Notes on this clonotype: Its antigen is not identified.

A 5'RACE template-switching step, the method used to make TCR cDNA, added a universal primer site and UMIs. TCRdb itself ran the 5' RACE reads through MiXCR, one entry per CDR3 protein. The sample records hundreds of thousands of distinct CDR3 sequences, 19% being singletons. The V gene's germline CDR1 is SGHRS and CDR2 YFSETQ. The length of the CDR3 is 15 residues. V lost 5 bases, J lost 4 bases, and 8 bases stayed unmatched. This receptor was taken from a man between 25 and 39 years old who received the YFV17D yellow fever vaccine. The starting material was PBMCs, obtained 15 days after the yellow fever booster vaccination. The genes are TRBV5-1 and TRBJ2-1; TRBD2 matches at 8 bases. The CDR3 sequence is CASRAAGAGYNEQFF. The CDR3 nucleotides are TGCGCCAGCAGGGCAGCGGGAGCGGGGTACAATGAGCAGTTCTTC.